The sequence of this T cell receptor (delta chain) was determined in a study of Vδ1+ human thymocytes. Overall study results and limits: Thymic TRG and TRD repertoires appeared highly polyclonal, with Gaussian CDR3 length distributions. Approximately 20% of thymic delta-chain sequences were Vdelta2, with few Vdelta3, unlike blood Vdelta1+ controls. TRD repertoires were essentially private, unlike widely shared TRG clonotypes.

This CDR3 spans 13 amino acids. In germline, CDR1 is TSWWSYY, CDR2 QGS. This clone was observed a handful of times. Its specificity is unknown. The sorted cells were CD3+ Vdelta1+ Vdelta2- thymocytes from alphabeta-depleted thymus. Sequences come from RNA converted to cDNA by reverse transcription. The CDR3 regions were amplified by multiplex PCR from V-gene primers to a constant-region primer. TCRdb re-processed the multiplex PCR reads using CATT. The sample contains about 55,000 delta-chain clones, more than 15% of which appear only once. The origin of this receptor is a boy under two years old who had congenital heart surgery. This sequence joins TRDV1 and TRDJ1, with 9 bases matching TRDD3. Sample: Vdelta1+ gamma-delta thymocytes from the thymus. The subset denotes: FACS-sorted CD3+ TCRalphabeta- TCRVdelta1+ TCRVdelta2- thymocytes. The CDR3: CAWGYGYTDKLIF. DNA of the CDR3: TGTGCCTGGGGATACGGGTACACCGATAAACTCATCTTT.